This T cell receptor (beta chain) came from a study of Ad26.COV2.S vaccination and SARS-CoV-2 variants. Overall study context: The donor belonged to the COV1001 Ad26.COV2.S trial arm. Each vaccinee took Ad26.COV2.S intramuscularly, once or twice 56 days apart.

V lost 2 bases, J lost 3 bases, and 11 bases lay in between. The CDR3 contains 14 residues. The germline V gene encodes CDR1 SGHRS and CDR2 YFSETQ. Sample treatment: around 19 received Ad26.COV2.S at low or high dose, single or two shots; 5 received placebo; per-sample allocation not given. Collection of samples fell on day 63 after the first vaccine or placebo injection. The donor was a Boston adult aged 18-55 years. Ad26.COV2.S expressed prefusion-stabilized spike from the original Wuhan strain. The assay was immunoSEQ multiplex PCR, and TCRdb's table has in-frame clones only and misses some. The top ten hold roughly 1.7% of the sample, which has approximately 460,000 clones, nearly 90% seen once.

This TCR derives from a person aged 18-65 years who received the Ad26.COV2.S COVID-19 vaccine or a placebo. The chain uses TRBV5-1 and TRBJ1-2; no definite D call. This sample comprised peripheral blood, obtained in a trial of Ad26.COV2.S vaccine versus placebo. CDR3 DNA sequence: TGCGCCAGCAGCTTAACCAACAGTGACTATGGCTACACCTTC. Translated: CASSLTNSDYGYTF.